One TCR beta chain is described in this entry. Its antigen is currently unknown. These data are taken from a study of blood T cells in healthy people across ages. The overall study: Template switching picked up about one barcoded beta molecule for each two T cells. The study, taken as a whole, reports: As age increased, TCR beta diversity per million T cells fell in a roughly linear fashion. Diversity was higher, and naive CD4+ cells more numerous, in long-lived donors than in aged donors.

The ends were cut back, 3 bases at V and 9 bases at J, with 6 bases in the middle. CDR3 length equals 11 residues. Per germline, CDR1 DFQATT and CDR2 SNEGSKA (reference sequence). The second PCR ran roughly 6 to 11 cycles with a sample-barcoded 5' primer and J-beta primers. MiXCR, applied by TCRdb to the 5' RACE reads, yields one record per CDR3 protein. The sample lists 850,000 to 1,100,000 distinct CDR3 sequences, roughly two fifths seen once, with roughly 13% in the top ten. Roughly 9.8 milliliters of peripheral blood were drawn from each donor. V and J are TRBV20-1 and TRBJ1-6; D remains unclear. The sample comprised blood. The receptor's source is a man aged 18 to 35 in good health. CDR3 DNA: TGCAGTGCTAGTGGCGTTTCACCCCTCCACTTT. Residues: CSASGVSPLHF.